This is a list of T cell receptor beta chains from one sample in a study of cytomegalovirus exposure and HLA in healthy donors. Profiled with immunoSEQ multiplex PCR; TCRdb holds only in-frame clones, not every one. The table has roughly 70,000 clones, approximately 95% seen once. The sample taken for sequencing was PBMCs. Source of these receptors: a man aged 18 to 30 in good health and CMV-seronegative. CDR3s include the opening cysteine and the closing phenylalanine or tryptophan. A D gene is named only where the DNA matches it firmly. Expanded clones are given a class, and other clones once, few, many or no size at all.

TRBD2,TRBJ2-3,NA,TRBV6-4,CASSDSAGGPDTQYF,TGTGCCAGCAGTGACTCAGCGGGGGGGCCAGATACGCAGTATTTT
NA,TRBJ1-1,NA,TRBV27,CASSLSFGDTEAFF,TGTGCCAGCAGTTTATCGTTCGGGGACACTGAAGCTTTCTTT
NA,TRBJ2-7,NA,TRBV6-4,CASSLESSYEQYF,TGTGCCAGCAGCCTCGAGAGCTCCTACGAGCAGTACTTC
TRBD1,TRBJ1-1,NA,TRBV6-5,CASSPGRGIEAFF,TGTGCCAGCAGCCCCGGCAGGGGGATTGAAGCTTTCTTT
NA,TRBJ1-1,once,TRBV5-1,CASSLEGSSMNTEAFF,TGCGCCAGCAGCTTGGAGGGGTCTTCCATGAACACTGAAGCTTTCTTT
TRBD1,TRBJ1-2,NA,TRBV19,CASRGAGGSSGYGYTF,TGTGCCAGTAGAGGGGCAGGGGGAAGTTCGGGATATGGCTACACCTTC
NA,TRBJ1-4,NA,TRBV7-2,CASSSQWAEKLFF,TGTGCCAGCAGCTCGCAATGGGCGGAAAAACTGTTTTTT
NA,TRBJ1-1,NA,TRBV9,CASSPHPFSGHMNTEAFF,TGTGCCAGCAGCCCCCATCCCTTTTCTGGACATATGAACACTGAAGCTTTCTTT
NA,TRBJ2-7,NA,TRBV30,CAYAAGGIHEQYF,TGTGCCTACGCAGCAGGTGGCATACACGAGCAGTACTTC
TRBD1,TRBJ1-6,once,TRBV27,CASSEDRVRSPLHF,TGTGCCAGCAGTGAAGACAGGGTACGGTCACCCCTCCACTTT
TRBD1,TRBJ2-3,NA,TRBV4-3,CASSQGQGSTDTQYF,TGCGCCAGCAGTCAAGGACAGGGAAGCACAGATACGCAGTATTTT
TRBD2,TRBJ2-2,NA,TRBV10-3,CAITPSGGTGELFF,TGTGCCATCACGCCGTCGGGGGGCACCGGGGAGCTGTTTTTT
NA,TRBJ2-7,once,TRBV13,CASSFYGDYEQYF,TGTGCCAGCAGCTTTTACGGGGACTACGAGCAGTACTTC
TRBD1,TRBJ1-4,NA,TRBV18,CASSPLGQGATNEKLFF,TGTGCCAGCTCACCACTTGGACAGGGAGCAACTAATGAAAAACTGTTTTTT
NA,TRBJ1-3,NA,TRBV28,CASSLPPGSGNTIYF,TGTGCCAGCAGTCTACCCCCAGGCTCTGGAAACACCATATATTTT
NA,TRBJ2-3,once,TRBV7-9,CASSLGTGTQYF,TGTGCCAGCAGCTTAGGTACAGGTACGCAGTATTTT
NA,TRBJ1-1,once,TRBV18,CASSPLWNTEAFF,TGTGCCAGCTCACCCCTATGGAACACTGAAGCTTTCTTT
TRBD1,TRBJ1-2,NA,TRBV19,CASSMEAGTGDYGYTF,TGTGCCAGTAGTATGGAGGCCGGGACAGGGGATTATGGCTACACCTTC
TRBD2,TRBJ2-1,NA,TRBV6-4,CASSSDTSGGGNEQFF,TGTGCCAGCAGCTCCGATACTAGCGGGGGGGGGAATGAGCAGTTCTTC
NA,TRBJ2-2,NA,TRBV13,CASSLLLNTGELFF,TGTGCCAGCAGCTTACTCCTGAACACCGGGGAGCTGTTTTTT
NA,TRBJ1-1,NA,TRBV7-2,CASSPGAGVNLNTEAFF,TGTGCCAGCAGCCCAGGGGCAGGGGTTAACCTGAACACTGAAGCTTTCTTT
TRBD1,TRBJ2-7,NA,TRBV28,CASSFEAGGSYEQYF,TGTGCCAGCAGTTTTGAGGCAGGGGGTTCCTACGAGCAGTACTTC
TRBD1,TRBJ2-2,NA,TRBV30,CAWSTGTGAGELFF,TGTGCCTGGAGTACCGGGACAGGGGCCGGGGAGCTGTTTTTT
TRBD1,TRBJ1-1,NA,TRBV7-2,CASSRTGGRGNTEAFF,TGTGCCAGCAGCAGGACAGGGGGCCGGGGGAACACTGAAGCTTTCTTT
NA,TRBJ2-1,NA,TRBV7-6,CATSGQSRENEQFF,TGTGCCACCTCGGGACAATCGCGGGAGAATGAGCAGTTCTTC
NA,TRBJ2-1,NA,TRBV19,CASSTSEGSYNEQFF,TGTGCCAGTAGTACCTCCGAGGGCTCGTACAATGAGCAGTTCTTC
TRBD2,TRBJ2-1,NA,TRBV11-1,CASSLLIAGGPSEQFF,TGTGCCAGCAGCTTATTAATAGCGGGGGGGCCCTCTGAGCAGTTCTTC
NA,TRBJ2-7,once,TRBV6-1,CASPFYEQYF,TGTGCCAGTCCATTCTACGAGCAGTACTTC
TRBD2,TRBJ2-3,NA,TRBV5-6,CASSLAVAGTSTDTQYF,TGTGCCAGCAGCTTGGCGGTAGCGGGGACTAGCACAGATACGCAGTATTTT
NA,TRBJ1-3,NA,TRBV7-9,CASSYGSPGNTIYF,TGTGCCAGCAGCTACGGGTCGCCTGGAAACACCATATATTTT
TRBD1,TRBJ2-5,NA,TRBV5-6,CASSWATGGEETQYF,TGTGCCAGCAGCTGGGCGACAGGGGGCGAAGAGACCCAGTACTTC
TRBD1,TRBJ2-7,NA,TRBV18,CASSLRTGERSYEQYF,TGTGCCAGCTCACTCCGGACAGGGGAGAGGTCCTACGAGCAGTACTTC
NA,TRBJ1-4,NA,TRBV15,CATSPRQGEEEKLFF,TGTGCCACCAGCCCGCGGCAGGGCGAGGAAGAAAAACTGTTTTTT
TRBD2,TRBJ2-2,NA,TRBV13,CASTPGGTANTGELFF,TGTGCCAGCACCCCCGGGGGGACCGCGAACACCGGGGAGCTGTTTTTT
NA,TRBJ1-4,NA,TRBV29-1,CSVEDVHSKKLFF,TGCAGCGTTGAAGATGTCCACTCCAAAAAACTGTTTTTT
NA,TRBJ1-1,NA,TRBV6-6,CASSLIESRGTEAFF,TGTGCCAGCAGTTTGATCGAATCCAGGGGCACTGAAGCTTTCTTT
TRBD1,TRBJ1-2,NA,TRBV7-3,CASSSHILQGNYGYTF,TGTGCCAGCAGCTCTCATATCCTACAGGGGAACTATGGCTACACCTTC
NA,TRBJ1-2,NA,TRBV2,CASSHTKDRYLNTF,TGTGCCAGCAGTCATACTAAAGACAGATACCTAAACACCTTC
TRBD2,TRBJ2-5,NA,TRBV11-3,CASSPGTSGVQETQYF,TGTGCCAGCAGCCCAGGGACTAGCGGGGTCCAAGAGACCCAGTACTTC
TRBD1,TRBJ1-2,NA,TRBV20-1,CSAGTGKGYTF,TGCAGTGCTGGGACAGGGAAGGGCTACACCTTC
TRBD1,TRBJ2-5,NA,TRBV11-2,CASSFPGTGGKTQYF,TGTGCCAGCAGCTTCCCCGGGACAGGGGGGAAGACCCAGTACTTC